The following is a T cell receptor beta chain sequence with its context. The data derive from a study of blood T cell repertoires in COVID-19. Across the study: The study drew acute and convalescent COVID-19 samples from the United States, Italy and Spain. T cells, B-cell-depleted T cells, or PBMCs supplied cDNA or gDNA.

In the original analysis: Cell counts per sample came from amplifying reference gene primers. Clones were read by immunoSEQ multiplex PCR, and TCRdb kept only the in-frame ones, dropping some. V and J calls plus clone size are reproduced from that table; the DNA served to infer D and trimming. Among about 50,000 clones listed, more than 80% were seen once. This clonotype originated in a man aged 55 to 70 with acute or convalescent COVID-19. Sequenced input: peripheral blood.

The CDR3 nucleotides are TGTGCCAGCAGAGTCGACGGGAATCAGCCCCAGCATTTT. It codes for CASRVDGNQPQHF. The chain couples TRBV6-5 to TRBJ1-5, with no clear D. CDR1 is MNHEY and CDR2 is SVGAGI in the germline V gene. The CDR3 has 13 residues. Trimming shortened V by 6 bases and J by 4 bases, and 10 bases separated the two germline ends.